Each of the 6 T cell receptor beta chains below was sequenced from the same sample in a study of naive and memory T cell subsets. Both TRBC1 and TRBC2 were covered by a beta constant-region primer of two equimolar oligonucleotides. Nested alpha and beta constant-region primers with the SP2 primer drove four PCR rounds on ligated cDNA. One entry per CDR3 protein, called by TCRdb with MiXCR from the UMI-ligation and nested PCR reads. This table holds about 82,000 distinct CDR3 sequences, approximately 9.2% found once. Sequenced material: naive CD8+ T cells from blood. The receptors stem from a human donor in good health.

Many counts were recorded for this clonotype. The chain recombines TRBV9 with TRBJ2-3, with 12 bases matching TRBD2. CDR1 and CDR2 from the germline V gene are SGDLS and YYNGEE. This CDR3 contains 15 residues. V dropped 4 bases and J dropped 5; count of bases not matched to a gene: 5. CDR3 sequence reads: CASSSRTSGIDTQYF. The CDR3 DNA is TGTGCCAGCAGCTCCCGGACTAGCGGGATAGATACGCAGTATTTT.

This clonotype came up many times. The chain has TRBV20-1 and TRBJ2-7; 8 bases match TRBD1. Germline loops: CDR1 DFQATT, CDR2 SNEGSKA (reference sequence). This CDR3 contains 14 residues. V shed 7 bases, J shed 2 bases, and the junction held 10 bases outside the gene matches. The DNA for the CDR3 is TGCAGTGGGGAGGACAGGGATGGCCCCTACGAGCAGTACTTC. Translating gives CSGEDRDGPYEQYF.

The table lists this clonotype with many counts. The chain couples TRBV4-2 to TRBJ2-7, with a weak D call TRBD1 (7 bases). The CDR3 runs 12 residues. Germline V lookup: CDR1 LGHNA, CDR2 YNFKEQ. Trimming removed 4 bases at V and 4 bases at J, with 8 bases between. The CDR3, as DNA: TGTGCCAGCAGCCCAGGGGGGTACGAGCAGTACTTC. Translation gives CASSPGGYEQYF.

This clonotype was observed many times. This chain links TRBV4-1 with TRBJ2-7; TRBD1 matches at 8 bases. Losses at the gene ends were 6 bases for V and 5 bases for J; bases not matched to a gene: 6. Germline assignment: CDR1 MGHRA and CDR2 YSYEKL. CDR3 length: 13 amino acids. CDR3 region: CASRDRALDEQYF. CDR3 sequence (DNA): TGCGCCAGCAGGGACAGGGCCCTGGACGAGCAGTACTTC.

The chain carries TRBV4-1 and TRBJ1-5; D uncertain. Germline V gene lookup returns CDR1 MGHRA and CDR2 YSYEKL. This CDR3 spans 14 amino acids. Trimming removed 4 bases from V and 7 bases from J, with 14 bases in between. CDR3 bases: TGCGCCAGCAGCCTGGGAGGGAGTGGCCAGCCCCAGCATTTT. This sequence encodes CASSLGGSGQPQHF.

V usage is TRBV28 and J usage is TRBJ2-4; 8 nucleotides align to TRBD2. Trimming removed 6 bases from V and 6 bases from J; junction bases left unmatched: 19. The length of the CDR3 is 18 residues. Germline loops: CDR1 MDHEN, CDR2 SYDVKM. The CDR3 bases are TGTGCCAGCAGGACTTATATCGGGAGGGATCTTACACCAAACATTCAGTACTTC. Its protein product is CASRTYIGRDLTPNIQYF. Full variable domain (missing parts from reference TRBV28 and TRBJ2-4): DVKVTQSSRYLVKRTGEKVFLECVQDMDHENMFWYRQDPGLGLRLIYFSYDVKMKEKGDIPEGYSVSREKKERFSLILESASTNQTSMYLCASRTYIGRDLTPNIQYFGAGTRLSVL.